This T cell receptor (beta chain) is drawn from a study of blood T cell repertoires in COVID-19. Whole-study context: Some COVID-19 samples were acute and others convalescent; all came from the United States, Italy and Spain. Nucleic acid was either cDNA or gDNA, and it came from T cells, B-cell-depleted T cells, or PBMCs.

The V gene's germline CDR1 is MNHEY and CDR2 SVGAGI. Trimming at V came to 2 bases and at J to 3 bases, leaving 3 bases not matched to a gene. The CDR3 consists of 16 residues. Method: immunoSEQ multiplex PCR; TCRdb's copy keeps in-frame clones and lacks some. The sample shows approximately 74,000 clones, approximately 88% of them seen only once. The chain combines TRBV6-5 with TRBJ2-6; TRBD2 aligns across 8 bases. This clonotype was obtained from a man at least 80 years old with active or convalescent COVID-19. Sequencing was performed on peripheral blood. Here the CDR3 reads CASSYRSGVGANVLTF. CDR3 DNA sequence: TGTGCCAGCAGTTACCGTAGCGGGGTTGGGGCCAACGTCCTGACTTTC.